This TCR beta chain was recovered during a study of shared clonotypes between healthy human individuals. Study in general: Serving as donors were a couple of women and a few men, whose ages spanned 18 to 49. Whole-study results and caveats: Sharing across four donors was highest in naive CD4 (roughly 5%) and lowest in memory CD8 (roughly 0.4%). A generally larger estimated richness was seen in naive subsets than in memory subsets.

There are 14 residues in the CDR3. The ends lost 6 bases at V and 1 base at J; junction bases unmatched: 2. Germline values: CDR1 SNHLY, CDR2 FYNNEI. Profiling relied on immunoSEQ multiplex PCR, and the TCRdb table lists in-frame clones only, not all of them. The sample has 2,100,000 or so clones; approximately 96% are singletons. As to this clone: The target antigen is unknown.

This sequence originates from a young man in good health. The sample comprised naive CD4+ T cells sorted from blood. Subset defined: CD45RA+ positively selected. The chain has TRBV2 and TRBJ2-3, with 9 bases aligning to TRBD1. DNA of the CDR3: TGTGCCAGCAGACAGGGGGCCGGCACAGATACGCAGTATTTT. This gives the protein CASRQGAGTDTQYF.